The present TCR beta chain was sequenced within a study of OX40 agonist ivuxolimab in advanced cancers. Study-level background: The mean age was 60 years, ranging from about 20 to 85, with approximately 83% of participants male. Prior anti-PD-1, anti-PD-L1 or anti-CTLA-4 therapy was allowed; approximately 41% had some.

This clone was counted a few times. Clones were sequenced by immunoSEQ multiplex PCR, and TCRdb holds only the in-frame ones, with some missing. The sample shows 85,000 to 120,000 clones, 90% of them seen only once. The CDR3 has 14 amino acids. With 5 bases removed from V and 0 bases from J, the gap between germline ends came to 11 bases. The germline V gene has CDR1 MDHEN and CDR2 SYDVKM. The gene calls are TRBV28 and TRBJ2-7; D gene ambiguous. The receptor was isolated from an adult with an advanced solid tumor such as melanoma, head and neck, liver or kidney cancer. The sequenced sample was CD4+ or CD8+ T cells sorted from blood, obtained in a trial of the OX40 agonist ivuxolimab. This CDR3 is CASSVPDGSYEQYF. CDR3 nucleotide sequence: TGTGCCAGCAGTGTTCCGGACGGCTCCTACGAGCAGTACTTC. Full variable domain (remainder filled in from reference TRBV28 and TRBJ2-7): DVKVTQSSRYLVKRTGEKVFLECVQDMDHENMFWYRQDPGLGLRLIYFSYDVKMKEKGDIPEGYSVSREKKERFSLILESASTNQTSMYLCASSVPDGSYEQYFGPGTRLTVT.